This entry lists 5 T cell receptor beta chains sequenced from one sample in a study of T cells in Graves' hyperthyroidism and ophthalmopathy. There were TCR beta CDR3 regions amplified from RNA transcripts. The study used the HTBI primer set for a first-round RT-PCR of the TCR CDR3. MiXCR was run by TCRdb on the multiplex PCR reads, yielding one entry per CDR3 protein. The data show a few hundred thousand distinct CDR3 sequences, approximately 17% seen once. The sample comprised blood. These TCRs come from a woman aged 60 to 75 with Graves' ophthalmopathy.

As for this clonotype: A much more abundant neighbour one base away suggests this may be a read error. This rearrangement joins TRBV7-8 to TRBJ2-1, with 8 bases matching TRBD2. CDR1 and CDR2 from the germline V gene are SGHVS and FQNEAQ. This CDR3 comprises 16 residues. Trimming took 3 bases from V and 7 from J; bases not matched to a gene: 11. CDR3 in DNA: TGTGCCAGCAGCTTCGTGATGACGGGAGGGCCAAATGAGCAGTTCTTC. Translating it yields CASSFVMTGGPNEQFF.

This clonotype was picked up many times. This chain joins TRBV20-1 and TRBJ1-6, with 11 bases aligning to TRBD1. Trimming took 1 base from V and 4 from J; bases not matched to a gene: 3. Per the germline V gene, CDR1 is DFQATT and CDR2 is SNEGSKA (reference sequence). The CDR3 covers 16 residues. The CDR3 region has the DNA TGCAGTGCTAGAGCAGGACAGGGGGCGTATAATTCACCCCTCCACTTT. Its translation: CSARAGQGAYNSPLHF.

This clonotype occurred many times. The rearrangement links TRBV7-2 to TRBJ2-5; a possible D gene is TRBD2 (5 bases). This CDR3 spans 15 amino acids. The V end lost 5 bases, the J end lost 0 bases, and 13 bases lay between the germline ends. Germline CDR1 and CDR2: SGHTA and FQGNSA. CDR3 sequence reads: CASSRPTADQETQYF. CDR3 sequence (DNA): TGTGCCAGCAGCCGGCCAACAGCGGACCAAGAGACCCAGTACTTC.

The chain links TRBV10-3 to TRBJ1-5, with D hard to call. The germline V gene has CDR1 ENHRY and CDR2 SYGVKD. Trimming left V 2 bases short and J 1 base short, with 3 bases between. The CDR3 contains 13 residues. The CDR3 DNA reads as TGTGCCATCAGTGAGGGAAGCAATCAGCCCCAGCATTTT. Encoded protein: CAISEGSNQPQHF.

This clonotype showed up many times. The V and J genes are TRBV20-1 and TRBJ2-1; 9 positions agree with TRBD2. CDR3 length: 15 amino acids. With 6 bases clipped from V and 9 bases from J, the junction kept 15 bases outside the gene matches. CDR1 is DFQATT and CDR2 is SNEGSKA in the germline V gene (reference sequence). The CDR3 is CSAQTAGGSVGEQFF. CDR3 coding DNA: TGCAGTGCGCAGACAGCGGGAGGCTCCGTAGGTGAGCAGTTCTTC.